This T cell receptor (beta chain) was retrieved from a study of blood T cells in healthy people across ages. Sample-barcoded 5' priming and a J-beta primer mix drove a second PCR of roughly 7 to 11 cycles. A template-switch adaptor containing 12 random nucleotides labeled each cDNA molecule. TCRdb reprocessed the 5' RACE reads with MiXCR, giving one entry per CDR3 protein. The table has some 1,000,000 distinct CDR3 sequences, less than 25% seen once; the top ten hold approximately 0.79%. The ends lost 6 bases at V and 2 bases at J; junction bases unmatched: 6. The CDR3 has 14 amino acids. Germline V lookup: CDR1 DFQATT, CDR2 SNEGSKA (reference sequence). Each sample had at least 6 million PBMCs isolated. RNA extraction gave at least 5 micrograms of total RNA per sample. These data are also associated with another study on T cells of mothers and their children. That source reports: Evidence of persistent microchimeric T cell clones was absent.

The sequenced sample consisted of blood. This clonotype was sampled from a girl aged 2 to 9 in good health. V and J are TRBV20-1 and TRBJ2-5; the match to TRBD2 covers 10 bases. CDR3 nucleotide sequence: TGCAGTGCGATTAGCGGGGGGCAACAAGAGACCCAGTACTTC. It encodes CSAISGGQQETQYF.